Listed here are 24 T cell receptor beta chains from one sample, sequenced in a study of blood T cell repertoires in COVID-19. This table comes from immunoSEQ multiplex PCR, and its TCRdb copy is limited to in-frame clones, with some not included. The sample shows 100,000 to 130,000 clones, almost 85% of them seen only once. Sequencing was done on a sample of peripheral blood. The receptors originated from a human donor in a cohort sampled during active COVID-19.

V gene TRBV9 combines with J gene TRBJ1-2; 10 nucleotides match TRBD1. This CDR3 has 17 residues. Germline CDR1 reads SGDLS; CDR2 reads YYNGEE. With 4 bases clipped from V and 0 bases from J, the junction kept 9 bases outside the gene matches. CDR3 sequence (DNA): TGTGCCAGCAGCCCGCGGACAGGGGGTTCCCCTAACTATGGCTACACCTTC. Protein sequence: CASSPRTGGSPNYGYTF.

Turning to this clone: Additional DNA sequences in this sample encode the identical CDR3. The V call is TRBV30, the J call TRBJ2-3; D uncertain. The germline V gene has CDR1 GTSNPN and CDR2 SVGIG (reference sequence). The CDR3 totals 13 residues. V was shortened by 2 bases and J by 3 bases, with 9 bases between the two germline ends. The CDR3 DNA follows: TGTGCCTGGAGTTTCCCAGGAACAGATACGCAGTATTTT. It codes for CAWSFPGTDTQYF.

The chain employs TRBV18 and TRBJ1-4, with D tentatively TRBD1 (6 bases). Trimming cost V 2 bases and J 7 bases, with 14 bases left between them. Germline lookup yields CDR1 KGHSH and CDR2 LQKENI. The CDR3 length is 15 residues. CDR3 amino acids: CASSPSQGISEKLFF. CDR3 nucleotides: TGTGCCAGCTCACCATCTCAGGGGATCAGTGAAAAACTGTTTTTT.

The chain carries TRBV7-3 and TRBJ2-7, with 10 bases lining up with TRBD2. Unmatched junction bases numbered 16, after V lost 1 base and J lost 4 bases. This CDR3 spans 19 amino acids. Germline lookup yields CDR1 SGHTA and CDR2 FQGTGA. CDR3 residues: CASSLILAGAYGFRYEQYV. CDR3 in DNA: TGTGCCAGCAGCTTAATCCTAGCGGGAGCCTACGGTTTCCGATACGAGCAGTACGTC.

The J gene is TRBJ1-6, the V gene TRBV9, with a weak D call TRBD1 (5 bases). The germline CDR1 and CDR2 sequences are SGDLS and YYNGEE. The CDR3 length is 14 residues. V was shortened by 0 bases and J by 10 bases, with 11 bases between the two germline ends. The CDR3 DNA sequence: TGTGCCAGCAGCGTAGTCACAGGTGGATCACCCCTCCACTTT. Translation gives CASSVVTGGSPLHF. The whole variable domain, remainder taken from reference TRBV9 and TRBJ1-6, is DSGVTQTPKHLITATGQRVTLRCSPRSGDLSVYWYQQSLDQGLQFLIQYYNGEERAKGNILERFSAQQFPDLHSELNLSSLELGDSALYFCASSVVTGGSPLHFGNGTRLTVT.

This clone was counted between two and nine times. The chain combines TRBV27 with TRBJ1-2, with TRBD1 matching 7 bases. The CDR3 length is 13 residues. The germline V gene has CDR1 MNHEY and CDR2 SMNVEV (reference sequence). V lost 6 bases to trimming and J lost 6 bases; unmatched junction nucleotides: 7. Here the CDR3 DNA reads TGTGCCAGCAGGACCGGGACAGAAAATGGCTACACCTTC. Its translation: CASRTGTENGYTF.

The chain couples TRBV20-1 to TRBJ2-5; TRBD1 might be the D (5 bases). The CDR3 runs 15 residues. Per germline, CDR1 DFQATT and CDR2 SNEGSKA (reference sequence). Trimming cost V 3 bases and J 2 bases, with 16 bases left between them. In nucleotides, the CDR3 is TGCAGTGCTAGTGAGTTTGGGGCGCAACAAGAGACCCAGTACTTC. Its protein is CSASEFGAQQETQYF.

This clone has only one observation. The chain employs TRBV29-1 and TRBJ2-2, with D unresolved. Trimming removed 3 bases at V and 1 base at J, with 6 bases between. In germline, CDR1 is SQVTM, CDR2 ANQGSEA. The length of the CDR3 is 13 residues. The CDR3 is CSVDRLNTGELFF. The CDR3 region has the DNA TGCAGCGTTGATAGATTGAACACCGGGGAGCTGTTTTTT.

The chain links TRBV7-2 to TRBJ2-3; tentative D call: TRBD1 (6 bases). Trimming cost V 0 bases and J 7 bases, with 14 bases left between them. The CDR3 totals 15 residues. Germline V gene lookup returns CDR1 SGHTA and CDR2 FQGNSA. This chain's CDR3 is CASSLASGARNTQYF. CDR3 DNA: TGTGCCAGCAGCTTAGCGTCAGGGGCTCGTAATACGCAGTATTTT.

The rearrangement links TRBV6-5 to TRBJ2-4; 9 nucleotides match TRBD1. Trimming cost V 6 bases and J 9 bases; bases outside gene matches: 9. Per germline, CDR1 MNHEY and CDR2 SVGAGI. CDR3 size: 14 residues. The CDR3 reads CASRLQGAVGIQYF. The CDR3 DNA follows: TGTGCCAGCAGGCTACAGGGGGCAGTGGGCATTCAGTACTTC.

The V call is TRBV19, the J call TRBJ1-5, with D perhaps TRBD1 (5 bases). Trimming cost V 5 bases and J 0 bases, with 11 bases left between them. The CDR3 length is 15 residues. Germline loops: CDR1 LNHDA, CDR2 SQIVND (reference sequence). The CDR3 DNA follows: TGTGCCAGTAGTCCCCAGGACATTAGCAATCAGCCCCAGCATTTT. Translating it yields CASSPQDISNQPQHF.

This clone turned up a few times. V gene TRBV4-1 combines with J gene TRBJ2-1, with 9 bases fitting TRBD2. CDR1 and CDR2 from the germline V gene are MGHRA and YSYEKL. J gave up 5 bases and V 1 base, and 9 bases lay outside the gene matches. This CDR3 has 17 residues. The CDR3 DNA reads TGCGCCAGCAGCCAAGCGTCGAGCGGGAGGAGCCACAATGAGCAGTTCTTC. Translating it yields CASSQASSGRSHNEQFF.

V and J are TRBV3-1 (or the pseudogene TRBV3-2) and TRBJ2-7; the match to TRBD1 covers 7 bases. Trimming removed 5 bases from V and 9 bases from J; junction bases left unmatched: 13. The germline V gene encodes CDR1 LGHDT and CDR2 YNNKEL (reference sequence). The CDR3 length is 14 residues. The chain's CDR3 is CASSDSGRGFGQYF. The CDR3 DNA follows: TGTGCCAGCAGCGATTCTGGCAGGGGGTTCGGGCAGTACTTC.

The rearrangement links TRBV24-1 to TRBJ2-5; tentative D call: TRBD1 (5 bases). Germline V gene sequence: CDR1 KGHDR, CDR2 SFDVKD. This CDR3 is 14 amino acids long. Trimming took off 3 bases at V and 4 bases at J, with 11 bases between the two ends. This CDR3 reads CATSDRRGSETQYF. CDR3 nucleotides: TGTGCCACCAGTGATAGAAGGGGCTCAGAGACCCAGTACTTC.

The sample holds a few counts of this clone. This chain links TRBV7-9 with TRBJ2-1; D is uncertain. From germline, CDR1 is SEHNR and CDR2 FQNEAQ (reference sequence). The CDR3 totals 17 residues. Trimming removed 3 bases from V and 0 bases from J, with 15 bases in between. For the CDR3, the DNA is TGTGCCAGCAGCTTGGTCCTTTCCTCTAGCTCCTACAATGAGCAGTTCTTC. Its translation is CASSLVLSSSSYNEQFF.

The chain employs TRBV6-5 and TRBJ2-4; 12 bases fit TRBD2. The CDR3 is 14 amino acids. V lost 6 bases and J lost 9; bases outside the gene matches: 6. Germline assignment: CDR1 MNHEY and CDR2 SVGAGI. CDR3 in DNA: TGTGCCAGCAGCGACACTAGCGGGAGGAGCATTCAGTACTTC. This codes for CASSDTSGRSIQYF.

CDR3 sequence (DNA): TGTGCCAGCAGTTACCTAGCGGGACGCACCGGGGAGCTGTTTTTT. Encoded protein: CASSYLAGRTGELFF. The chain recombines TRBV6-2 or TRBV6-3 with TRBJ2-2, with 9 bases that match TRBD2. The CDR3 length is 15 residues. V lost 2 bases, J lost 4 bases, and 2 bases stayed unmatched. Germline CDR1 MNHEY, CDR2 SVGEGT.

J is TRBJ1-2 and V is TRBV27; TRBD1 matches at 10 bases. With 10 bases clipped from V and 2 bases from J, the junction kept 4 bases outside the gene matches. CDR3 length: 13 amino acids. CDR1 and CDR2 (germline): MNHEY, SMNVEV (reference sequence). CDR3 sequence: CAIRQGANYGYTF. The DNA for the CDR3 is TGTGCCATCCGACAGGGGGCCAACTATGGCTACACCTTC.

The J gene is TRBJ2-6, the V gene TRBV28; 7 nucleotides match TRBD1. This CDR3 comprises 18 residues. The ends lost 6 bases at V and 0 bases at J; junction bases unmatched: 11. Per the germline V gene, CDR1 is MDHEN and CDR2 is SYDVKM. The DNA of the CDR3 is TGTGCCAGCAGCCCTAGACAGGGATACTCCTCTGGGGCCAACGTCCTGACTTTC. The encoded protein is CASSPRQGYSSGANVLTF.

The CDR3 DNA follows: TGTGCCAGCAGTGAATTGGGGTTAGGGAGCTCCTACAATGAGCAGTTCTTC. Translation gives CASSELGLGSSYNEQFF. The rearrangement joins TRBV25-1 to TRBJ2-1; D might be TRBD2 (5 bases). Trimming pared 1 base from V and 0 bases from J, leaving 13 bases between. This CDR3 is 17 amino acids long. Germline lookup yields CDR1 MGHDK and CDR2 SYGVNS.

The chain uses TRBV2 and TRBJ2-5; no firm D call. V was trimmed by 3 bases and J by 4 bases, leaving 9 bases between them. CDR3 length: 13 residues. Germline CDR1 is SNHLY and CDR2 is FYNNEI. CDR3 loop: CASSDGLTETQYF. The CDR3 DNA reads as TGTGCCAGCAGTGACGGGTTAACAGAGACCCAGTACTTC.

The CDR3 DNA is TGTGCCAGCAGCCCATCCACCGGGACTCCCCCTAACGGACAGTACTTC. As protein: CASSPSTGTPPNGQYF. The V and J genes are TRBV28 and TRBJ2-7, with a tentative D call TRBD2 (6 bases). The CDR3 is 16 residues long. Trimming cost V 6 bases and J 10 bases, with 28 bases left between them. Germline V gene sequence: CDR1 MDHEN, CDR2 SYDVKM.

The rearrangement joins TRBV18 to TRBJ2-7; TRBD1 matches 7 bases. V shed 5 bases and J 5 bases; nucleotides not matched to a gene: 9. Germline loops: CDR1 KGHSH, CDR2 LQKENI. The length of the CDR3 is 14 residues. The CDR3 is CASSLSRGTDEQYV. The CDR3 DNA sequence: TGTGCCAGCTCATTATCCAGGGGGACGGACGAGCAGTACGTC.

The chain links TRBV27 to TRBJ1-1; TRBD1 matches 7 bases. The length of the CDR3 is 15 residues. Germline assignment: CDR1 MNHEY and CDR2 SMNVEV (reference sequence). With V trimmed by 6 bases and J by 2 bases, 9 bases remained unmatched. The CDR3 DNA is TGTGCCAGCAGCATGGACAGGCGACTTAACACTGAAGCTTTCTTT. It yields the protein CASSMDRRLNTEAFF.